What follows describes a single T cell receptor beta chain. The data belong to a study of blood T cell repertoires in COVID-19. Sequenced by immunoSEQ multiplex PCR; TCRdb stores in-frame clones only, minus some. The sample lists around 500,000 clones, less than 90% occurring once. V was pared by 1 base and J by 1 base, with 7 bases between. The CDR3 has 14 residues. CDR1 and CDR2 from the germline V gene are LGHDT and YNNKEL (reference sequence). Sequencing used PBMCs or T cells enriched from blood (not recorded which). The TCR was taken from a woman aged 60-75 years who had recovered from COVID-19. The chain is built from TRBV3-1 (or the pseudogene TRBV3-2) and TRBJ2-5; a possible D gene is TRBD2 (6 bases). DNA of the CDR3: TGTGCCAGCAGCCAAGGGACTATCCAAGAGACCCAGTACTTC. Translated, it gives CASSQGTIQETQYF.